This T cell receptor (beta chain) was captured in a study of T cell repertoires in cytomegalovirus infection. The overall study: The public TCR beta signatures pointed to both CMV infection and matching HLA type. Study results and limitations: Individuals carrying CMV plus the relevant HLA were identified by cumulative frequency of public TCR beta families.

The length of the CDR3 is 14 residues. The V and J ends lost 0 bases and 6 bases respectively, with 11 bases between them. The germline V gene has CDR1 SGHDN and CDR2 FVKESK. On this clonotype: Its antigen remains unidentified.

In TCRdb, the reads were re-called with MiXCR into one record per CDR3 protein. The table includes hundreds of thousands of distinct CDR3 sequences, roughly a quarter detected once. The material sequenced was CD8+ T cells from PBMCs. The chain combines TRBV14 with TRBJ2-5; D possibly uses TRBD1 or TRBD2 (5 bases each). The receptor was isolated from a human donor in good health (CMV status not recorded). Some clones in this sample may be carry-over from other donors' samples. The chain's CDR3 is CASSQEVQGQTQYF. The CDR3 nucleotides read TGTGCCAGCAGCCAAGAGGTCCAGGGACAGACCCAGTACTTC.